Listed here are 9 T cell receptor beta chains from one sample, sequenced in a study of monozygotic twins with cystic fibrosis. This table comes from immunoSEQ multiplex PCR, and its TCRdb copy is limited to in-frame clones, with some not included. The sample holds around 30,000 clones, approximately 90% seen once. Sequenced sample: blood. The receptors derive from a girl aged 2 to 9 with cystic fibrosis.

The chain couples TRBV6-6 to TRBJ2-7; D is undetermined. From germline, CDR1 is MNHNY and CDR2 SVGAGI (reference sequence). The CDR3 extends over 14 amino acids. V was cut by 0 bases and J by 5 bases, with 11 bases left in between. DNA of the CDR3: TGTGCCAGCAGTTACTCGGGGTGGTCCCACGAGCAGTACTTC. Its translation is CASSYSGWSHEQYF.

The V and J genes are TRBV12-2 and TRBJ2-5; the D segment call TRBD2 is taken from the table without a DNA check. TRBV12-2 is a pseudogene locus. The CDR3 contains 14 residues. The CDR3 DNA sequence: TGTGCAAGTCGCTTAGTGCCCGGGGGAGAGACCCAGTACTTC. It is translated as CASRLVPGGETQYF.

This clone was detected once. This CDR3 reads CAWSEANQPQHF. As DNA, the CDR3 is TGTGCCTGGAGTGAGGCCAATCAGCCCCAGCATTTT. The rearrangement links TRBV30 to TRBJ1-5, with no clear D. Germline V gene data show CDR1 as GTSNPN and CDR2 as SVGIG (reference sequence). This CDR3 has 12 residues. Trimming cost V 1 base and J 3 bases, with 4 bases left between them.

The chain recombines TRBV5-1 with TRBJ2-7; 7 bases line up with TRBD2. Germline V gene lookup returns CDR1 SGHRS and CDR2 YFSETQ. The ends lost 2 bases at V and 2 bases at J; junction bases unmatched: 7. The CDR3 length is 15 residues. The CDR3 region is CASSFGGKGTYEQYF. The CDR3 DNA reads TGCGCCAGCAGCTTCGGGGGGAAGGGCACCTACGAGCAGTACTTC.

The chain has TRBV6-7 and TRBJ2-5, with TRBD1 as a possible D gene (6 bases). TRBV6-7 is known as an ORF, though its function is uncertain. V was pared by 3 bases and J by 5 bases, with 13 bases between. The CDR3 is 14 amino acids. The chain's CDR3 is CASSYKGGWETQYF. For the CDR3, the DNA is TGTGCCAGCAGTTATAAAGGGGGATGGGAGACCCAGTACTTC.

The gene calls are TRBV27 and TRBJ2-1; D may match TRBD1 or TRBD2 (6 bases each). Germline V lookup: CDR1 MNHEY, CDR2 SMNVEV (reference sequence). Trimming cost V 4 bases and J 7 bases, with 17 bases left between them. The CDR3 length is 15 residues. CDR3 protein: CASSSGTQGGNEQFF. CDR3 coding DNA: TGTGCCAGCAGTTCCGGGACTCAAGGGGGGAATGAGCAGTTCTTC.

The chain joins TRBV25-1 to TRBJ2-1; D remains ambiguous. The CDR3 is 13 amino acids. V was pared by 2 bases and J by 4 bases, with 6 bases between. CDR1 and CDR2 from the germline V gene are MGHDK and SYGVNS. The CDR3 sequence: CASSEPGYNEQFF. Here the CDR3 DNA reads TGTGCCAGCAGTGAACCCGGTTACAATGAGCAGTTCTTC.

The chain combines TRBV6-1 with TRBJ1-2; 8 nucleotides line up with TRBD1. The CDR3 is made up of 13 amino acids. The V segment lost 7 bases and the J segment 3 bases; nucleotides outside the gene matches: 4. Germline CDR1 and CDR2: MNHNS and SASEGT. The CDR3 DNA follows: TGTGCCAGCAATGGACAGGGCTACTATGGCTACACCTTC. It translates to CASNGQGYYGYTF.

This chain uses TRBV5-4 with TRBJ2-5, with TRBD2 as a possible D gene (6 bases). Trimming cost V 2 bases and J 3 bases, with 23 bases left between them. Germline CDR1 reads SGHNT; CDR2 reads YYREEE (reference sequence). The CDR3 is made up of 18 amino acids. This chain's CDR3 is CASSFQTRPVILEETQYF. Written as DNA, the CDR3 is TGTGCCAGCAGCTTCCAGACTAGACCCGTCATTTTGGAAGAGACCCAGTACTTC.